The clone carrying this TCR beta chain was seen a few times. Its antigen is currently unknown. The data stem from a study of T-cell reconstitution after alpha-beta-depleted transplantation in children. The study, taken as a whole, reports: Expanded graft clones, several hundred of them, were reportedly the source of alpha-beta T cells about two months after transplant. Fresh T-cell production supplied most of the T-cell counts and diversity seen one year after transplant. For some patients, TCRbeta diversity was high at day 60 because of recipient T cells and thymic progenitors that survived.

Researchers prepared the TCRbeta library using unique molecular identifiers, the study reports. TCRdb re-analysed the PCR reads in MiXCR, keeping a single row per CDR3 protein. Among 300,000 to 400,000 distinct CDR3 sequences, around 16% were seen once, and the ten largest hold approximately 44%. With 4 bases removed from V and 5 bases from J, the gap between germline ends came to 23 bases. The CDR3 runs 17 residues. Germline lookup yields CDR1 MGHRA and CDR2 YSYEKL. This TCR was recovered from a male patient between 2 and 10 years old who had a stem cell transplant for acute lymphoblastic leukemia, so the T cells may come from the graft donor. The sample consisted of PBMCs, mostly from graft donor cells, taken 360 days after TCRalphabeta/CD19-depleted stem cell transplant. The V gene is TRBV4-1, the J gene TRBJ2-5, with a tentative D call TRBD2 (7 bases). CDR3: CASSPETRGGPRETQYF. The CDR3 DNA reads as TGCGCCAGCAGCCCCGAGACCAGGGGAGGGCCAAGGGAGACCCAGTACTTC.